One and the same sample provided the 18 T cell receptor beta chains below, sequenced in a study of T cells in Graves' hyperthyroidism and ophthalmopathy. The source material, RNA transcripts, was used to amplify TCR beta CDR3 regions. First-round RT-PCR targeting the TCR CDR3 was performed with the HTBI primer set. TCRdb called the multiplex PCR reads again in MiXCR, with one record for every CDR3 protein. The sample records a few hundred thousand distinct CDR3 sequences, 46% being singletons. Sequencing used peripheral blood or thyroid tissue (not recorded which). The receptors stem from an adult woman with Graves' disease, either hyperthyroidism or ophthalmopathy (not recorded which).

This clonotype was counted only a few times. This rearrangement joins TRBV7-8 to TRBJ1-6; 7 bases line up with TRBD1. Losses at the gene ends were 0 bases for V and 8 bases for J; bases not matched to a gene: 7. Germline lookup yields CDR1 SGHVS and CDR2 FQNEAQ. The CDR3 loop spans 16 amino acids. CDR3 DNA sequence: TGTGCCAGCAGCTTAGCGCCCAACAGGGGCCATTCACCCCTCCACTTT. Protein sequence: CASSLAPNRGHSPLHF.

Points on this clonotype: This may stem from a read error, because a much larger clone lies one nucleotide away. The CDR3 bases are TGTGCCAGCAGTGGCTGGACAGGCTACGGGCAGTACTTC. Translated: CASSGWTGYGQYF. The chain recombines TRBV2 with TRBJ2-7; 7 positions agree with TRBD1. The germline V gene encodes CDR1 SNHLY and CDR2 FYNNEI. The CDR3 is 13 residues long.

This rearrangement joins TRBV6-1 to TRBJ2-7; 9 bases agree with TRBD1. The CDR3 loop spans 15 amino acids. Germline V gene lookup returns CDR1 MNHNS and CDR2 SASEGT. V lost 4 bases and J lost 2; bases outside the gene matches: 6. The CDR3 DNA follows: TGTGCCAGCAGTGTGGACAGGGGAGTGGCCTACGAGCAGTACTTC. It encodes CASSVDRGVAYEQYF.

Remarks on this clonotype: Since a much larger clone is just one base distant, this may be a read error. The rearrangement uses TRBV29-1 and TRBJ2-2, with a possible D match to TRBD2 (5 bases). The V end lost 5 bases, the J end lost 0 bases, and 16 bases lay between the germline ends. Germline CDR1 and CDR2: SQVTM and ANQGSEA. CDR3 length: 16 amino acids. CDR3 sequence: CSVWYAGGPNTGELFF. CDR3 nucleotides: TGCAGCGTTTGGTACGCGGGCGGCCCGAACACCGGGGAGCTGTTTTTT.

The chain employs TRBV2 and TRBJ2-7; 8 bases line up with TRBD1. V lost 4 bases, J lost 1 base, and 9 bases stayed unmatched. The CDR3 spans 16 residues. CDR1 and CDR2 from the germline V gene are SNHLY and FYNNEI. DNA for the CDR3: TGTGCCAGCAGTGCGCCGACAGGGGCGGTATCCTACGAGCAGTACTTC. Its protein product is CASSAPTGAVSYEQYF.

The chain links TRBV12-3 or TRBV12-4 to TRBJ1-1; D is unclear. The ends were cut back, 6 bases at V and 2 bases at J, with 13 bases in the middle. The CDR3 consists of 14 residues. CDR3 sequence (DNA): TGTGCCAGCAGGCCGGCAGGATCAAACACTGAAGCTTTCTTT. Translation: CASRPAGSNTEAFF.

This clonotype was counted many times. The chain combines TRBV11-3 with TRBJ2-5; D remains ambiguous. Looked up from germline, CDR1 is SGHNT and CDR2 is YENEEA. V dropped 4 bases and J dropped 5 bases, with 11 bases sitting between them. CDR3 length equals 13 residues. The CDR3 DNA reads TGTGCCAGCAGCTCCGGGTCCCTGGAGACCCAGTACTTC. It translates to CASSSGSLETQYF.

There are a few counts of this clonotype. The J gene is TRBJ2-2, the V gene TRBV28; D perhaps matches TRBD2 (5 bases). The germline CDR1 and CDR2 sequences are MDHEN and SYDVKM. Trimming pared 6 bases from V and 6 bases from J, leaving 14 bases between. The CDR3 loop spans 14 amino acids. The DNA for the CDR3 is TGTGCCAGCAGGGGTTCCGGGATCTCCGGGGAGCTGTTTTTT. Amino acid sequence: CASRGSGISGELFF.

This chain connects TRBV28 to TRBJ1-1; TRBD1 might be the D (6 bases). Between the trimmed V and J ends, which lost 6 bases and 10 bases, there was a span of 18 bases. CDR1 and CDR2 (germline): MDHEN, SYDVKM. The CDR3 consists of 13 residues. CDR3 region: CASSLVEGGGAFF. The CDR3, as DNA: TGTGCCAGCAGCTTGGTCGAAGGGGGGGGAGCTTTCTTT.

About this clonotype itself: Relative to the germline gene, one junction end is altered; a read error may explain this. In nucleotides, the CDR3 is TGCGCCAGCAGCCCCCAAATGGTTGGATGGGCCCAGTACTTC. This codes for CASSPQMVGWAQYF. The rearrangement joins TRBV7-7 to TRBJ2-5; no clear D gene. Germline V gives CDR1 SSHAT, CDR2 FNYEAQ (reference sequence). The CDR3 loop spans 14 amino acids.

The genes are TRBV7-9 and TRBJ2-7; 7 bases fit TRBD2. From germline, CDR1 is SEHNR and CDR2 FQNEAQ (reference sequence). J was trimmed by 7 bases and V by 6 bases; bases with no gene match: 12. There are 14 residues in the CDR3. CDR3 in DNA: TGTGCCAGCAGGGGCGGGGGAGTTAGGGGTGAGCAGTACTTC. Encoded protein: CASRGGGVRGEQYF.

This clonotype was counted a few times. The gene calls are TRBV29-1 and TRBJ1-5; 10 bases align to TRBD1. The V segment lost 3 bases and the J segment 0 bases; nucleotides outside the gene matches: 11. The germline V gene encodes CDR1 SQVTM and CDR2 ANQGSEA. This CDR3 spans 18 amino acids. CDR3 residues: CSVDEGQGGFLSNQPQHF. In nucleotides, the CDR3 is TGCAGCGTTGATGAAGGACAGGGGGGGTTCCTTAGCAATCAGCCCCAGCATTTT.

This clonotype has at least ten counts. Sequence at one end of the junction differs from germline and may be a read error. V and J are TRBV7-9 and TRBJ2-7; 7 bases match TRBD2. The length of the CDR3 is 14 residues. CDR1 SEHNR and CDR2 FQNEAQ come from the germline V gene (reference sequence). DNA of the CDR3: TGCGCCAGCAGCCTTATAGCGGGTACCTACGAGCAGTACTTC. Translation gives CASSLIAGTYEQYF.

The chain links TRBV3-1 to TRBJ1-1; TRBD1 might be the D (6 bases). V lost 2 bases, J lost 6 bases, and 10 bases lay in between. Germline V gives CDR1 LGHDT, CDR2 YNNKEL (reference sequence). The CDR3 spans 13 residues. CDR3 amino acids: CASSQTDSAEAFF. CDR3 DNA: TGTGCCAGCAGCCAAACGGACAGCGCTGAAGCTTTCTTT.

This clonotype was seen more than once but under ten times. The chain is built from TRBV30 and TRBJ2-7; D might be TRBD2 (5 bases). The germline V and J ends were trimmed by 0 bases and 5 bases, with 5 bases remaining between them. Germline V gene lookup returns CDR1 GTSNPN and CDR2 SVGIG (reference sequence). This CDR3 region has 11 residues. The DNA of the CDR3 is TGTGCCTGGAGTGTGGAGGACGAGCAGTACTTC. Residues: CAWSVEDEQYF.

The gene calls are TRBV9 and TRBJ1-6, with 8 bases identical to TRBD1. V lost 3 bases to trimming and J lost 10 bases; unmatched junction nucleotides: 9. The CDR3 is 15 amino acids. Germline values: CDR1 SGDLS, CDR2 YYNGEE. CDR3 DNA: TGTGCCAGCAGCGGAGCGGGACAGGTCCTCTCACCCCTCCACTTT. This translates into CASSGAGQVLSPLHF.

Only one count was recorded for this clonotype. One base away lies a much larger clone, so this may be a sequencing read error. The rearrangement joins TRBV20-1 to TRBJ1-1; the D is unclear. Germline V gene data show CDR1 as DFQATT and CDR2 as SNEGSKA (reference sequence). There are 12 residues in the CDR3. V was clipped by 1 base and J by 4 bases, with 7 bases between them. Here the CDR3 reads CSARVVVTEAFF. CDR3 DNA sequence: TGCAGTGCTAGAGTAGTAGTCACTGAAGCTTTCTTT.

In DNA form, the CDR3 reads TGTGCCAGCAGCCCGATCCTTGCAATGGGGTTTGGTTCACCCCTCCACTTT. Amino acids: CASSPILAMGFGSPLHF. V and J are TRBV7-9 and TRBJ1-6, with unresolved D. Germline V lookup: CDR1 SEHNR, CDR2 FQNEAQ (reference sequence). CDR3 length equals 17 residues. The V gene lost 5 bases and the J gene lost 9 bases, with 23 bases spanning the gap.